This TCR beta chain was obtained from a study of cytotoxic CD8 clonotypes in ibrutinib-treated CLL. For the study at large: The authors obtained response samples at a median of about 12 months of treatment, range 6 to 36. Whole-study results and caveats: Timing of sampling differed between sustained-remission and progressing patients.

In this sample, this clone turned up a few times. Its antigen is unknown. Cryopreserved PBMCs yielded approximately 1.9 micrograms of genomic DNA for TCR beta libraries. V was pared by 5 bases and J by 4 bases, with 9 bases between. This CDR3 has 13 amino acids. Looked up from germline, CDR1 is SGHTA and CDR2 is FQGNSA. Target depth was 1 in 200,000 to 1 in 1 million T cells, about 10x per clonotype. The assay was immunoSEQ multiplex PCR, and TCRdb's table has in-frame clones only and misses some. The sample includes hundreds of thousands of clones, around four fifths of them seen just once. This clonotype was obtained from a human donor with chronic lymphocytic leukemia. V usage is TRBV7-2 and J usage is TRBJ1-5, with D perhaps TRBD1 (5 bases). Sequencing was performed on PBMCs, taken before ibrutinib treatment. The CDR3 DNA reads TGTGCCAGCAGCCTTGACAGAAATCAGCCCCAGCATTTT. Translation gives CASSLDRNQPQHF.